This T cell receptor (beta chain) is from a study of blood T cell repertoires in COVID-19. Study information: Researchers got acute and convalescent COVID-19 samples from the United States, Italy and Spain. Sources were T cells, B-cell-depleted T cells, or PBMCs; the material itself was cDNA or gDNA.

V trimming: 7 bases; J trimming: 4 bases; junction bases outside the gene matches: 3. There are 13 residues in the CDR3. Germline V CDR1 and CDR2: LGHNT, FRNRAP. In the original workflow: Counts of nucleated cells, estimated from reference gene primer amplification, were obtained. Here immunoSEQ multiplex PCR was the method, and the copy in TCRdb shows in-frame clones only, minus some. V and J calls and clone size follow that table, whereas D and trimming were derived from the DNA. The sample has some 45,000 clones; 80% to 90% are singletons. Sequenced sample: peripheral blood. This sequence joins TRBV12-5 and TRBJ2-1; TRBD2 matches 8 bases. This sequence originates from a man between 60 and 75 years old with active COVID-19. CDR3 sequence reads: CASAAGDYNEQFF. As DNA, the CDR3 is TGTGCTAGTGCAGCGGGGGATTACAATGAGCAGTTCTTC.